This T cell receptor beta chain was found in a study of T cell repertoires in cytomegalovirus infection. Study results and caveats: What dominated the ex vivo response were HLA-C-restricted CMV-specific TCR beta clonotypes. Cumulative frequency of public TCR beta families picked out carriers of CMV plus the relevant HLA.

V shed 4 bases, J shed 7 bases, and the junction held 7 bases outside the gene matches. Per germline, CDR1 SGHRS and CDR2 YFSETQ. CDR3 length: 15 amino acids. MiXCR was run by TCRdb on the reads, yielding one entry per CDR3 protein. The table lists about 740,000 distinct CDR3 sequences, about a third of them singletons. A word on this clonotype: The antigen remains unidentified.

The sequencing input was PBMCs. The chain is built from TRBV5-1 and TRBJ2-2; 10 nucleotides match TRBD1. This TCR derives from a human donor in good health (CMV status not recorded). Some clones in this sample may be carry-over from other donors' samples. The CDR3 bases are TGCGCCAGCAGCCGACCCGGGACAGGGGTCGGGGAGCTGTTTTTT. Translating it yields CASSRPGTGVGELFF. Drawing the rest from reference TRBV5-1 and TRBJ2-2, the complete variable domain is KAGVTQTPRYLIKTRGQQVTLSCSPISGHRSVSWYQQTPGQGLQFLFEYFSETQRNKGNFPGRFSGRQFSNSRSEMNVSTLELGDSALYLCASSRPGTGVGELFFGEGSRLTVL.